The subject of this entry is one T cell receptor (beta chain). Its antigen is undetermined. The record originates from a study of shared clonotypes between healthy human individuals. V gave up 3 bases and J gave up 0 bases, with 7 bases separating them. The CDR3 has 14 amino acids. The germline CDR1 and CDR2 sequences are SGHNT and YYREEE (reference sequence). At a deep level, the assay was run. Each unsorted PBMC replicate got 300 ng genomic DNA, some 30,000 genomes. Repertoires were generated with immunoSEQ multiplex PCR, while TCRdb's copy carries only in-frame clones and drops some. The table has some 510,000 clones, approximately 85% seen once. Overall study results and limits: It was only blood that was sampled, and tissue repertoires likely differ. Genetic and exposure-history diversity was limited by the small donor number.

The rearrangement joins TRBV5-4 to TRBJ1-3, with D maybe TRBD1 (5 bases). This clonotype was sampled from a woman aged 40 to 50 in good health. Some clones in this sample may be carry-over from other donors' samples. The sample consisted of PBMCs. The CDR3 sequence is CASSSDSSGNTIYF. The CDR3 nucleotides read TGTGCCAGCAGCTCTGACAGCTCTGGAAACACCATATATTTT.